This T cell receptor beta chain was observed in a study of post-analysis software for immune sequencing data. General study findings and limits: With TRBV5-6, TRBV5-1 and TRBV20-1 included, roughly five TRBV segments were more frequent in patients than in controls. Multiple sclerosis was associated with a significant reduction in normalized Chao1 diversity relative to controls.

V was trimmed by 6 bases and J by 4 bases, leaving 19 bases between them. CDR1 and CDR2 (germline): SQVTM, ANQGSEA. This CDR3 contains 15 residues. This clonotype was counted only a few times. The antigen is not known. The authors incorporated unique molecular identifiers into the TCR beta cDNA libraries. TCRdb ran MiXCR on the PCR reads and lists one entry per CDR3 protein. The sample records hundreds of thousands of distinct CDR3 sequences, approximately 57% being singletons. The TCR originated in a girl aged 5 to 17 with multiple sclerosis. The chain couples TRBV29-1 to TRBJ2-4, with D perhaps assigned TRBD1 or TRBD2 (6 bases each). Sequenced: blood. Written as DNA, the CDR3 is TGCAGCGTCCTCGGGGGCCGGGGCCCTAAAAACATTCAGTACTTC. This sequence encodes CSVLGGRGPKNIQYF.